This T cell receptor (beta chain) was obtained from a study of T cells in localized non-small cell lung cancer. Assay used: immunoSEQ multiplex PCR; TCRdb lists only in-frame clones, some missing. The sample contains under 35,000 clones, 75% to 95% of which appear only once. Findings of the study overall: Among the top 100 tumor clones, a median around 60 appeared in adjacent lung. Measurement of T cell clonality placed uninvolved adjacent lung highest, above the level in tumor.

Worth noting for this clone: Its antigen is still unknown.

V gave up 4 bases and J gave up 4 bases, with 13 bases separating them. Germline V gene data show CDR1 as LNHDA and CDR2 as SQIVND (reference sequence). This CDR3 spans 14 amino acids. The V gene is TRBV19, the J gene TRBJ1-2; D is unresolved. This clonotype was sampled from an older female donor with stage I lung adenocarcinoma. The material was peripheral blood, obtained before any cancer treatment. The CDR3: CASSNKAPLYGYTF. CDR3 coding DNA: TGTGCCAGTAGTAACAAGGCCCCCCTCTATGGCTACACCTTC.